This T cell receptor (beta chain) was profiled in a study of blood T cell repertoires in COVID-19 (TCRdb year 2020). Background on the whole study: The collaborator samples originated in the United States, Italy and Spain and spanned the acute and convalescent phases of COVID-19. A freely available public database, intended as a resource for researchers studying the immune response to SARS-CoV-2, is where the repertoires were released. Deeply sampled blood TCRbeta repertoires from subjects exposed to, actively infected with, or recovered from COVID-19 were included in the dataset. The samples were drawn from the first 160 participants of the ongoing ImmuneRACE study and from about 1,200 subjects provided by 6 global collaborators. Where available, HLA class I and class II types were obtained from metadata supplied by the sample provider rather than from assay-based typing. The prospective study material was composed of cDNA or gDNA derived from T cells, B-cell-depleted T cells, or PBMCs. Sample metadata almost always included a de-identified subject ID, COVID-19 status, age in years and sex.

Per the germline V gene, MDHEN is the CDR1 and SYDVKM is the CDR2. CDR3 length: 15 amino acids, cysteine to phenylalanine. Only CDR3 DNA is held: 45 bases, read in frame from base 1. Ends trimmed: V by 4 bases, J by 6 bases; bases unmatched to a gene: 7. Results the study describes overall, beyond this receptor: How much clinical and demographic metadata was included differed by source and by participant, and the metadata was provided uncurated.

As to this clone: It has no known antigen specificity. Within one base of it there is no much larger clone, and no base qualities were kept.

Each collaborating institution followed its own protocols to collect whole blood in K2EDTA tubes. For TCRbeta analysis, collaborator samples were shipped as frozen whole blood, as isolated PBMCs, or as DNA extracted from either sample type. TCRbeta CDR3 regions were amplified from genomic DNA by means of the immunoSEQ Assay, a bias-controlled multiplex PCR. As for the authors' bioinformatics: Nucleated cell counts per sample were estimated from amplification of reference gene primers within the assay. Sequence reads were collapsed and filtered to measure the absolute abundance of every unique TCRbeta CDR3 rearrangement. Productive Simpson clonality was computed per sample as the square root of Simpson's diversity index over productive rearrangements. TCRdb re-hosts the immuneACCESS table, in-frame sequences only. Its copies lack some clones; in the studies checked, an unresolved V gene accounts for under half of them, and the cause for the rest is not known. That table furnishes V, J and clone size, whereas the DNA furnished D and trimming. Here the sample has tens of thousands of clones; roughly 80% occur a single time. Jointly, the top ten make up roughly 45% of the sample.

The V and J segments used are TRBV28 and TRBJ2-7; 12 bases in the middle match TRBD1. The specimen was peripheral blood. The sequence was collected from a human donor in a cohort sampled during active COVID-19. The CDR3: CASSSPGQGALEQYF. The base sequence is TGTGCCAGCAGTTCACCGGGACAGGGGGCCCTCGAGCAGTACTTC.